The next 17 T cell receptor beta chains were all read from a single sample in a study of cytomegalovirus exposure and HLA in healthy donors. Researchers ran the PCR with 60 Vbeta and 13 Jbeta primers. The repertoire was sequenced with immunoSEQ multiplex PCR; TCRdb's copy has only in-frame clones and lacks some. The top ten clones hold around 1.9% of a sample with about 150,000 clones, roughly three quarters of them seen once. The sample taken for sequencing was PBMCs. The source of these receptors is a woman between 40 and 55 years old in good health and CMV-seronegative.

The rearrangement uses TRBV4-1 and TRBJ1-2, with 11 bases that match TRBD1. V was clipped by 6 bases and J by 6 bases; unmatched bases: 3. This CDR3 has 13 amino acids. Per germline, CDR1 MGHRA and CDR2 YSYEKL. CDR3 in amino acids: CASSWDRGDGYTF. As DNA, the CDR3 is TGCGCCAGCAGTTGGGACAGGGGGGATGGCTACACCTTC.

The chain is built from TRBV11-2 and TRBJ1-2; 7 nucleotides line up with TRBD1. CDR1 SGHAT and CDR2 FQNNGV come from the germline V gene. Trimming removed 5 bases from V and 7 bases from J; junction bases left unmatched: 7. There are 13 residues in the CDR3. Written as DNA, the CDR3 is TGTGCCAGCAGCGAAGGGGGGACAGCTGGCTACACCTTC. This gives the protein CASSEGGTAGYTF.

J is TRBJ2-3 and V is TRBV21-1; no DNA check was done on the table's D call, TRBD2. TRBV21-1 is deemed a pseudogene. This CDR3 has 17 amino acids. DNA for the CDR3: TGTGCCAGCAGCAAAGGGGGCGGGGCCGTAAAGCCAGATACGCAGTATTTT. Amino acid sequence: CASSKGGGAVKPDTQYF.

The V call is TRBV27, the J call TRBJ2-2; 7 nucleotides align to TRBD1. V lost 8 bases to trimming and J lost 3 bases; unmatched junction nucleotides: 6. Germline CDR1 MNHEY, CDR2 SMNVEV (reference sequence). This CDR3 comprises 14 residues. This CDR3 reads CASYQGVHTGELFF. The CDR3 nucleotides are TGTGCCAGCTACCAGGGGGTCCACACCGGGGAGCTGTTTTTT.

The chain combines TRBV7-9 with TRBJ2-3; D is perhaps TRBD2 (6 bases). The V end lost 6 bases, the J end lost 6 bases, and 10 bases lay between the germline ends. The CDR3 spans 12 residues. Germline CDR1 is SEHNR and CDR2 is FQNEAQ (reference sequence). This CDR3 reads CASRWGEDTQYF. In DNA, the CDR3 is TGTGCCAGCAGGTGGGGGGAGGATACGCAGTATTTT.

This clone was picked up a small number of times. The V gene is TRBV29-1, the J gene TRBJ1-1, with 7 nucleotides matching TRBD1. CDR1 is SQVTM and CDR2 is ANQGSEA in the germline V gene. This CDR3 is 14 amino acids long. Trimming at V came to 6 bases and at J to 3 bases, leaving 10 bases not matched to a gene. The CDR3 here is CSVSDRVSDTEAFF. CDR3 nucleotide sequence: TGCAGCGTGAGCGACAGGGTTTCAGACACTGAAGCTTTCTTT.

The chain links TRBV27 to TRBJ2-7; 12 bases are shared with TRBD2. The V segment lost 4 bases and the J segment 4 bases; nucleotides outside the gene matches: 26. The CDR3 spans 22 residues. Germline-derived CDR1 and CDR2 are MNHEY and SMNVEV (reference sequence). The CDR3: CASSSPQGRGLAGGPSRYEQYF. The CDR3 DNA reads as TGTGCCAGCAGTTCCCCCCAGGGCAGAGGGCTAGCGGGAGGGCCCTCCCGGTACGAGCAGTACTTC.

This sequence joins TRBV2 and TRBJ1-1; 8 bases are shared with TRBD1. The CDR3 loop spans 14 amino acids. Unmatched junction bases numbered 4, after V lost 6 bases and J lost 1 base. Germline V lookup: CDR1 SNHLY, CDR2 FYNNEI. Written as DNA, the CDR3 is TGTGCCAGCAGGAGGACAGGGACGAACACTGAAGCTTTCTTT. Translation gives CASRRTGTNTEAFF. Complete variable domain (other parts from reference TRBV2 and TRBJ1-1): EPEVTQTPSHQVTQMGQEVILRCVPISNHLYFYWYRQILGQKVEFLVSFYNNEISEKSEIFDDQFSVERPDGSNFTLKIRSTKLEDSAMYFCASRRTGTNTEAFFGQGTRLTVV.

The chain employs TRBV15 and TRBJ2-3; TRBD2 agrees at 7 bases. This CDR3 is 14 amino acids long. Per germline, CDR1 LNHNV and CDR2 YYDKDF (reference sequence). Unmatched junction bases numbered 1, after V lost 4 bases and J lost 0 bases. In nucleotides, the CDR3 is TGTGCCACCAGCAAGCGGGGTAGCACAGATACGCAGTATTTT. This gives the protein CATSKRGSTDTQYF.

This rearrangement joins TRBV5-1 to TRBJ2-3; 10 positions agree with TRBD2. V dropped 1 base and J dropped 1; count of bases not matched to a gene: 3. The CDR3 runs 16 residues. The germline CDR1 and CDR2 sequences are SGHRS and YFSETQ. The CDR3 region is CASSLILAGGTDTQYF. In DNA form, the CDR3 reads TGCGCCAGCAGCTTGATTCTAGCGGGGGGCACAGATACGCAGTATTTT.

CDR3 sequence (DNA): TGTGCCAGCAGTGAGGTCCTGCCTCGAGACGAGCAGTACTTC. Its protein is CASSEVLPRDEQYF. The J gene is TRBJ2-7, the V gene TRBV6-1; D unclear. The CDR3 covers 14 residues. CDR1 MNHNS and CDR2 SASEGT come from the germline V gene. V shed 3 bases and J shed 5 bases, with 14 bases lying between them.

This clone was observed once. The CDR3 coding sequence is TGTGCCAGCAGGCCTGGGGGGGACACTGAAGCTTTCTTT. It yields the protein CASRPGGDTEAFF. The V gene is TRBV27, the J gene TRBJ1-1, with a tentative D call TRBD1 (5 bases). V lost 6 bases and J lost 3, with 11 bases in between. The length of the CDR3 is 13 residues. Germline V gene data show CDR1 as MNHEY and CDR2 as SMNVEV (reference sequence).

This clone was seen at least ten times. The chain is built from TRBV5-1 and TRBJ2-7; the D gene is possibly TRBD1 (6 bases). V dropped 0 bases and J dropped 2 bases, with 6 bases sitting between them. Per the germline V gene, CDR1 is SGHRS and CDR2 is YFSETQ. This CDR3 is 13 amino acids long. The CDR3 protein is CASSLDRAYEQYF. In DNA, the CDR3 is TGCGCCAGCAGCTTGGACAGGGCCTACGAGCAGTACTTC.

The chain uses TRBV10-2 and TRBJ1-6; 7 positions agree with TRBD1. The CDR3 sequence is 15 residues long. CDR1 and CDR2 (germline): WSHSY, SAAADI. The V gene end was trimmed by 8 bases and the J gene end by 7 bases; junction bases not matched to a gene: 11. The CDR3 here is CASLRDSMANSPLHF. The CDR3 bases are TGCGCCAGCCTCCGGGACAGCATGGCGAATTCACCCCTCCACTTT.

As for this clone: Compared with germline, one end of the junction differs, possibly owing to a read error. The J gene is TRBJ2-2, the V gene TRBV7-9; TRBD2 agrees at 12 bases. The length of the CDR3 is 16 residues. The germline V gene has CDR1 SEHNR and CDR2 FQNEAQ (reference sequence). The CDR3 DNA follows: TGTTCCAGCAGCCCTAGCGGGAGGGCCTTCTCCGGGGAGCTGTTTTTT. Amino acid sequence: CSSSPSGRAFSGELFF.

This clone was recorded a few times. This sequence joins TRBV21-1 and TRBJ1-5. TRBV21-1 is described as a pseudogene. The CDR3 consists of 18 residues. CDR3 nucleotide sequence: TGTGCCAGCAGCAAATGGGGGGGACCCTTGTGGAGCAATCAGCCCCAGCATTTT. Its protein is CASSKWGGPLWSNQPQHF.

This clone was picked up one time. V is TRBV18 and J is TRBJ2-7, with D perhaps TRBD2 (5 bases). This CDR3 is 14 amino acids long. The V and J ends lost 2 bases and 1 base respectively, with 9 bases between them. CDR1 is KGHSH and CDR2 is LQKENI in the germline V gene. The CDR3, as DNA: TGTGCCAGCTCACCAGAGTCGGGGTCCTACGAGCAGTACTTC. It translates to CASSPESGSYEQYF.